This TCR beta chain was recovered during a study of blood T cell repertoires in COVID-19. Study in general: COVID-19 samples from acute and convalescent phases originated in the United States, Italy and Spain. PBMCs, B-cell-depleted T cells, or T cells were the source of the cDNA or gDNA that made up the material.

Germline CDR1 and CDR2: SGHRS and YFSETQ. The CDR3 sequence is 13 residues long. The J segment lost 3 bases and the V segment lost 3 bases, leaving 2 bases of the junction unmatched. Original analysis: Quantification of nucleated cells was approximated via reference gene primer amplification. The method was immunoSEQ multiplex PCR; TCRdb's version includes in-frame clones alone and lacks a portion of them. Clonal size and the V and J genes are those of that table, whereas D and trimming came from the DNA. Among about 53,000 clones, 85% to 90% were seen once, and the ten largest hold 4%. Source material: peripheral blood. V is TRBV5-1 and J is TRBJ2-7; 8 nucleotides agree with TRBD1. The sequence derives from a man in his fifties or sixties with acute or convalescent COVID-19. The CDR3 protein is CASSWTGFYEQYF. The CDR3 DNA is TGCGCCAGCAGCTGGACAGGGTTCTACGAGCAGTACTTC.